The rows below give T cell receptor beta chains drawn from one sample of a study of radiation and T cells in renal cell carcinoma. Sequencing was performed with immunoSEQ multiplex PCR; in TCRdb, only in-frame clones are kept and a portion is missing. The sample consists of about 150,000 clones, 70% to 90% of them appearing once. This specimen was blood, taken from a patient whose treatment included radiotherapy and nephrectomy. These receptors were obtained from a woman in her fifties or sixties with renal cell carcinoma. CDR3s include the opening cysteine and the closing phenylalanine or tryptophan. The order of the fields is clone size, J gene, V gene, D gene, CDR3 protein, CDR3 DNA. The D gene is left open where the match is weak. Only some rows state a clone size, as once, few, many or a class for expanded clones.

>.|TRBJ2-5|TRBV28|.
CATRSETQYF
TGTGCCACCCGCTCAGAGACCCAGTACTTC
>once|TRBJ1-3|TRBV4-2|.
CASSQPVAGRSGNTIYF
TGTGCCAGCAGCCAACCCGTGGCAGGGCGCTCTGGAAACACCATATATTTT
>.|TRBJ2-7|TRBV19|.
CASSTGRVSYEQYF
TGTGCCAGTAGTACGGGGCGAGTCTCCTACGAGCAGTACTTC
>.|TRBJ2-4|TRBV23-1|TRBD1
CASSQGDRTGKNIQYF
TGCGCCAGCAGTCAAGGGGACAGGACGGGCAAAAACATTCAGTACTTC
>.|TRBJ1-2|TRBV19|.
CASTPVGDYGYTF
TGTGCCAGTACCCCGGTAGGGGACTATGGCTACACCTTC
>.|TRBJ2-1|TRBV7-8|.
CASSLLLLANEQFF
TGTGCCAGCAGCTTACTACTCCTCGCCAATGAGCAGTTCTTC
>.|TRBJ1-4|TRBV2|TRBD1
CASRTQQGRNEKLFF
TGTGCCAGCAGAACCCAACAGGGGAGGAATGAAAAACTGTTTTTT
>.|TRBJ1-4|TRBV7-6|TRBD1
CASSWDRGNEKLFF
TGTGCCAGCAGTTGGGACAGGGGTAATGAAAAACTGTTTTTT
>.|TRBJ1-4|TRBV19|TRBD1
CASSPGQGPATNEKLFF
TGTGCCAGTAGTCCGGGACAGGGGCCGGCAACTAATGAAAAACTGTTTTTT
>.|TRBJ1-5|TRBV6-6|.
CASSVGFQPQHF
TGTGCCAGCAGTGTGGGATTCCAGCCCCAGCATTTT
>.|TRBJ1-4|TRBV5-4|.
CASSPRGPAEKLFF
TGTGCCAGCAGCCCCCGCGGCCCGGCTGAAAAACTGTTTTTT
>.|TRBJ1-4|TRBV4-1|.
CASSQSGEIGEKLFF
TGCGCCAGCAGCCAATCTGGGGAGATAGGAGAAAAACTGTTTTTT
>.|TRBJ2-7|TRBV5-1|.
CASSYNRETPYEQYF
TGCGCCAGCAGCTACAACAGGGAGACTCCCTACGAGCAGTACTTC
>.|TRBJ2-5|TRBV9|TRBD2
CASSAGGGEETQYF
TGTGCCAGCAGCGCGGGCGGGGGGGAGGAGACCCAGTACTTC
>.|TRBJ2-1|TRBV14|.
CASSDRSRGMYNEQFF
TGTGCCAGCAGCGATCGATCGAGGGGGATGTACAATGAGCAGTTCTTC
>.|TRBJ1-1|TRBV5-6|TRBD1
CASSLVGTDGAFF
TGTGCCAGCAGCCTCGTCGGGACAGATGGGGCTTTCTTT
>.|TRBJ2-7|TRBV5-6|.
CASSLAQGIIYEQYF
TGTGCCAGCAGCTTGGCGCAGGGTATCATCTACGAGCAGTACTTC
>.|TRBJ1-1|TRBV10-2|TRBD1
CASRGTGGNTEAFF
TGCGCCAGCAGGGGCACAGGGGGAAACACTGAAGCTTTCTTT
>.|TRBJ1-2|TRBV5-1|.
CASSSTGGWNYGYTF
TGCGCCAGCAGCAGTACCGGGGGGTGGAACTATGGCTACACCTTC
>.|TRBJ1-2|TRBV7-9|.
CASSLDGYGYTF
TGTGCCAGCAGCTTAGACGGGTATGGCTACACCTTC
>.|TRBJ2-7|TRBV5-1|.
CASSSEAGARNKYF
TGCGCCAGCAGCTCCGAGGCGGGGGCCAGGAACAAGTACTTC
>.|TRBJ1-2|TRBV19|.
CASSIGGSNYGYTF
TGTGCCAGTAGTATCGGGGGCTCTAACTATGGCTACACCTTC
>.|TRBJ2-3|TRBV5-4|.
CASSLVTGGGSTDTQYF
TGTGCCAGCAGCTTGGTTACGGGCGGTGGTAGCACAGATACGCAGTATTTT